These T cell receptor beta chains were read from a single sample in a study of Ad26.COV2.S vaccination and SARS-CoV-2 variants. Some clones are missing from TCRdb's copy, which holds only in-frame ones; the method was immunoSEQ multiplex PCR. The data contain roughly 460,000 clones, about 88% of them singletons. The material was peripheral blood, obtained in a trial of Ad26.COV2.S vaccine versus placebo. These TCRs come from a person aged 18-60 years who received the Ad26.COV2.S COVID-19 vaccine or a placebo. CDR3s include the opening cysteine and the closing phenylalanine or tryptophan. A D gene is named only where the DNA matches it firmly. Size is omitted from some rows. Given values are once, few, many or a class for expanded clones.

>TRBJ2-6|TRBV4-1|NA|NA
CASSQLELGAGANVLTF
TGCGCCAGCAGCCAGTTAGAGCTGGGGGCGGGGGCCAACGTCCTGACTTTC
>TRBJ2-1|TRBV19|NA|NA
CASSIGDEQFF
TGTGCCAGTAGTATTGGCGATGAGCAGTTCTTC
>TRBJ2-5|TRBV2|once|NA
CASRRETQYF
TGTGCCAGCAGGCGAGAGACCCAGTACTTC
>TRBJ2-1|TRBV5-4|NA|TRBD2
CASTPGGEQFF
TGTGCCAGCACCCCGGGGGGGGAGCAGTTCTTC
>TRBJ1-4|TRBV20-1|NA|NA
CSASGDRIGTTNEKLFF
TGCAGTGCGAGTGGGGATCGGATTGGTACAACTAATGAAAAACTGTTTTTT
>TRBJ2-7|TRBV28|NA|TRBD2
CASNHLAGEGTYEQYF
TGTGCCAGCAACCACTTAGCGGGAGAAGGCACCTACGAGCAGTACTTC
>TRBJ2-1|TRBV24-1|NA|NA
CATSETGAYNEQFF
TGTGCCACCAGTGAGACGGGGGCCTACAATGAGCAGTTCTTC
>TRBJ1-1|TRBV11-2|NA|TRBD1
CASAPGQGRFGTEAFF
TGTGCCAGCGCGCCGGGACAGGGGCGGTTTGGCACTGAAGCTTTCTTT
>TRBJ1-6|TRBV5-1|NA|TRBD1
CASSPVTGGGSPLHF
TGCGCCAGCAGCCCCGTAACAGGGGGTGGGTCACCCCTCCACTTT
>TRBJ2-7|TRBV5-4|NA|TRBD2
CASSWTSDSYEQYF
TGTGCCAGCAGCTGGACTAGCGACTCCTACGAGCAGTACTTC
>TRBJ1-5|TRBV3-1/TRBV3-2|NA|NA
CASSQDNGQPQHF
TGTGCCAGCAGCCAAGATAACGGGCAGCCCCAGCATTTT
>TRBJ1-1|TRBV18|NA|NA
CASSPPPGNTEAFF
TGTGCCAGCTCACCACCGCCGGGGAACACTGAAGCTTTCTTT
>TRBJ1-5|TRBV19|NA|TRBD1
CATRQGGNQPQHF
TGTGCCACACGACAGGGGGGCAATCAGCCCCAGCATTTT
>TRBJ2-1|TRBV24-1|NA|TRBD1
CATSLGTGFHEQFF
TGTGCCACCAGTTTGGGGACAGGGTTCCATGAGCAGTTCTTC
>TRBJ2-7|TRBV30|NA|TRBD2
CAGGTSGTYEQYF
TGTGCCGGAGGGACTAGCGGAACCTACGAGCAGTACTTC
>TRBJ1-5|TRBV7-9|NA|TRBD1
CASSLGQGNQPQHF
TGTGCCAGCAGCTTAGGACAGGGAAATCAGCCCCAGCATTTT
>TRBJ2-7|TRBV5-1|NA|TRBD2
CASSLGNLAGEYEQYF
TGCGCCAGCAGCTTGGGGAATTTAGCGGGAGAGTACGAGCAGTACTTC
>TRBJ2-5|TRBV2|few|TRBD2
CASRRLAGVGETQYF
TGTGCCAGCAGGAGACTAGCGGGAGTCGGTGAGACCCAGTACTTC
>TRBJ2-2|TRBV2|NA|NA
CASSETSRGPAGELFF
TGTGCCAGCAGTGAGACTAGTAGGGGGCCAGCCGGGGAGCTGTTTTTT
>TRBJ2-5|TRBV28|once|TRBD2
CASSWEPGLAGQETQYF
TGTGCCAGCAGTTGGGAACCGGGACTAGCGGGACAAGAGACCCAGTACTTC
>TRBJ2-2|TRBV7-6|once|NA
CASSLGSYTGELFF
TGTGCCAGCAGCTTAGGCAGTTACACCGGGGAGCTGTTTTTT
>TRBJ1-4|TRBV5-4|NA|NA
CASSFPGVGEKLFF
TGTGCCAGCAGCTTCCCCGGGGTTGGTGAAAAACTGTTTTTT
>TRBJ1-2|TRBV5-1|NA|NA
CASSLTPHGDGHTF
TGCGCCAGCAGCTTGACCCCCCACGGGGATGGCCACACCTTC
>TRBJ1-5|TRBV28|NA|TRBD1
CAASGQAPGGSLAQHF
TGTGCCGCGAGTGGACAGGCACCCGGCGGGAGCCTGGCCCAGCATTTT
>TRBJ1-1|TRBV5-5|NA|NA
CASSLVWGNSAVTEAFF
TGTGCCAGCAGCTTGGTCTGGGGTAACAGTGCTGTAACTGAAGCTTTCTTT
>TRBJ1-5|TRBV15|few|NA
CATSRDPGSQPQHF
TGTGCCACCAGCAGAGATCCCGGTAGTCAGCCCCAGCATTTT
>TRBJ1-2|TRBV5-1|NA|TRBD1
CASSWDRAEDGYTF
TGCGCCAGCAGCTGGGACAGGGCGGAGGATGGCTACACCTTC
>TRBJ2-7|TRBV5-1|NA|NA
CASSLAPTGIYEQYF
TGCGCCAGCAGCCTGGCGCCGACAGGTATCTACGAGCAGTACTTC
>TRBJ2-3|TRBV27|once|NA
CASSRPSTDTQYF
TGTGCCAGCAGTCGCCCAAGCACAGATACGCAGTATTTT
>TRBJ1-2|TRBV5-4|NA|NA
CASSQDNYGYTF
TGTGCCAGCAGCCAAGACAACTATGGCTACACCTTC
>TRBJ2-1|TRBV7-6|NA|NA
CASSLGEAGSYSYNEQFF
TGTGCCAGCAGCTTGGGGGAGGCGGGGTCTTACTCCTACAATGAGCAGTTCTTC
>TRBJ1-2|TRBV28|NA|TRBD1
CASSLSAGQIYTF
TGTGCCAGCAGTTTATCGGCGGGACAGATCTACACCTTC
>TRBJ1-1|TRBV7-3|NA|NA
CASSLEHGEAFF
TGTGCCAGCAGCTTAGAGCACGGTGAAGCTTTCTTT
>TRBJ2-7|TRBV5-4|NA|NA
CASSLGGTTSYEQYF
TGTGCCAGCAGCTTGGGAGGGACGACCTCCTACGAGCAGTACTTC
>TRBJ2-7|TRBV5-1|NA|NA
CASSGLSSRTEQYF
TGCGCCAGCAGCGGCTTATCGAGCCGAACCGAGCAGTACTTC
>TRBJ1-5|TRBV6-5|NA|NA
CASNRFDSHNQPQHF
TGTGCCAGCAACCGATTCGACAGCCACAATCAGCCCCAGCATTTT
>TRBJ1-5|TRBV6-5|NA|NA
CASSYRIDQPQHF
TGTGCCAGCAGTTACAGGATCGATCAGCCCCAGCATTTT
>TRBJ2-3|TRBV5-1|NA|TRBD2
CASTGTSGRTDTQYF
TGCGCCAGCACCGGGACTAGCGGGAGGACAGATACGCAGTATTTT
>TRBJ2-5|TRBV7-3|NA|NA
CASCAQTAQETQYF
TGTGCCAGTTGCGCCCAAACGGCCCAAGAGACCCAGTACTTC
>TRBJ1-1|TRBV6-5|NA|NA
CASSYLMNTEAFF
TGTGCCAGCAGTTATTTGATGAACACTGAAGCTTTCTTT
>TRBJ2-1|TRBV9|NA|NA
CASSVAMGLPLYNEQFF
TGTGCCAGCAGCGTAGCTATGGGGTTACCCCTCTACAATGAGCAGTTCTTC
>TRBJ2-1|TRBV7-3|NA|NA
CASSPGDRGEQFF
TGTGCCAGCAGCCCAGGGGACCGCGGTGAGCAGTTCTTC
>TRBJ2-7|TRBV10-3|NA|NA
CAISESQDSYEQYF
TGTGCCATCAGTGAGTCCCAGGACTCCTACGAGCAGTACTTC
>TRBJ2-7|TRBV7-2|NA|NA
CASSLRGGGFKSYEQYF
TGTGCCAGCAGCTTGAGGGGAGGGGGCTTCAAATCCTACGAGCAGTACTTC
>TRBJ2-1|TRBV7-2|NA|TRBD2
CASSLNQAGNEQFF
TGTGCCAGCAGCTTAAATCAAGCGGGGAATGAGCAGTTCTTC
>TRBJ2-5|TRBV6-5|NA|TRBD1
CASSYDREETQYF
TGTGCCAGCAGTTACGACAGGGAAGAGACCCAGTACTTC
>TRBJ2-1|TRBV19|NA|NA
CASSIVAPPYNEQFF
TGTGCCAGTAGTATAGTGGCGCCCCCCTACAATGAGCAGTTCTTC
>TRBJ1-6|TRBV30|NA|NA
CAWDDNSPLHF
TGTGCCTGGGATGACAATTCACCCCTCCACTTT
>TRBJ1-2|TRBV27|NA|NA
CASTPQLDANYGYTF
TGTGCCAGCACCCCTCAGCTTGATGCTAACTATGGCTACACCTTC
>TRBJ1-6|TRBV28|NA|NA
CASSPPGARSPLHF
TGTGCCAGCAGTCCCCCAGGGGCCAGGTCACCCCTCCACTTT
>TRBJ1-6|TRBV1|NA|NA
CNTQGKYDSPLHF
TGCAACACTCAGGGTAAATATGATTCACCCCTCCACTTT
>TRBJ1-1|TRBV9|NA|NA
CASSASGKRENTEAFF
TGTGCCAGCAGCGCCTCAGGGAAAAGGGAGAACACTGAAGCTTTCTTT
>TRBJ2-3|TRBV5-1|NA|NA
CASSHTLKPSTDTQYF
TGCGCCAGCAGCCACACTCTAAAACCTAGCACAGATACGCAGTATTTT
>TRBJ2-2|TRBV19|NA|TRBD1
CASSLRTGPNTGELFF
TGTGCCAGTAGTCTCCGGACAGGTCCGAACACCGGGGAGCTGTTTTTT
>TRBJ1-3|TRBV5-1|once|NA
CASSLGGSGNTIYF
TGCGCCAGCAGCTTGGGAGGCTCTGGAAACACCATATATTTT
>TRBJ2-7|TRBV6-1|NA|NA
CASSEHFKQTYEQYF
TGTGCCAGCAGTGAACATTTCAAACAGACTTACGAGCAGTACTTC
>TRBJ1-5|TRBV6-2/TRBV6-3|NA|NA
CASSQDRSPGNQPQHF
TGTGCCAGCAGTCAAGACAGAAGCCCGGGCAATCAGCCCCAGCATTTT
>TRBJ1-1|TRBV7-2|NA|NA
CASSLGRNTEAFF
TGTGCCAGCAGCTTAGGGCGGAACACTGAAGCTTTCTTT